Below, one T cell receptor (beta chain) is given with its context. The specificity of this receptor is unknown. Nothing much larger sits one base from this clone, and base qualities are not available. This entry belongs to a study of blood T cell repertoires in COVID-19 (dated by TCRdb to between 2020 and 2021). Study-wide context: Samples from collaborators originated in the United States, Italy and Spain and spanned both the acute and convalescent phases of COVID-19. Nearly every sample came with metadata listing a de-identified subject ID, COVID-19 status, age in years and sex. Subjects who had been exposed to COVID-19, were actively infected with it, or had recovered from it provided the deeply sampled blood TCRbeta repertoires that made up the dataset. The samples were drawn from the first 160 participants of the ongoing ImmuneRACE study and from about 1,200 subjects provided by 6 global collaborators. The repertoires were released in a freely available public database intended as a resource for research on the immune response to SARS-CoV-2. The prospective study material was composed of cDNA or gDNA derived from T cells, B-cell-depleted T cells, or PBMCs. Where HLA class I and class II types were available, the types were taken from metadata supplied by the sample provider, not from assay-based typing.

One collaborating source in Seattle enrolled patients while the patients were actively infected and followed the patients over time throughout the course of disease. Collaborating institutions collected whole blood in K2EDTA tubes following their own protocols. Collaborator samples were shipped for TCRbeta analysis as frozen whole blood, isolated PBMCs, or DNA extracted from either sample type. TCRbeta CDR3 regions were amplified from genomic DNA by means of the immunoSEQ Assay, a bias-controlled multiplex PCR. The authors processed their data as follows. Within the assay, amplification of reference gene primers was used to estimate how many nucleated cells each sample contained. Sequence reads were collapsed and filtered to measure the absolute abundance of every unique TCRbeta CDR3 rearrangement. For each sample, productive Simpson clonality was calculated by taking the square root of Simpson's diversity index across productive rearrangements. As stored in TCRdb, this immuneACCESS dataset retains in-frame rearrangements with V and J assigned. A fraction of the clones does not appear; measured against another copy, unresolved V genes explain less than half of the discrepancy, and the remainder lacks a known reason. V and J calls and clone size are those listed in that table; D and trimming were worked out from the DNA. This sample holds 130,000 to 150,000 clones; 80% to 90% were observed only once. Around 15% of the sample is taken by the ten largest.

Study-wide findings and limitations: The amount of clinical and demographic metadata varied by source and participant and was provided uncurated.

Trimming accounts for 3 bases at V and 4 bases at J, while the number of junction bases matched to no gene is 3. Measured from the cysteine to the phenylalanine, the CDR3 is 15 residues long. Only CDR3 DNA remains: 45 bases, in frame from the first base. Sequences MNHNY (CDR1) and SVGAGI (CDR2) are obtained from the germline V gene (reference sequence). Sequencing was done on a sample of peripheral blood. The receptor chain draws on TRBV6-6 and TRBJ2-3; TRBD2 matches 11 bases in the middle. The clonotype was recovered from a man aged 18 to 29 with COVID-19, enrolled during active disease. The CDR3 in this case is CASSYSGRAPDTQYF. The nucleotide sequence is TGTGCCAGCAGTTATAGCGGGAGGGCTCCAGATACGCAGTATTTT.